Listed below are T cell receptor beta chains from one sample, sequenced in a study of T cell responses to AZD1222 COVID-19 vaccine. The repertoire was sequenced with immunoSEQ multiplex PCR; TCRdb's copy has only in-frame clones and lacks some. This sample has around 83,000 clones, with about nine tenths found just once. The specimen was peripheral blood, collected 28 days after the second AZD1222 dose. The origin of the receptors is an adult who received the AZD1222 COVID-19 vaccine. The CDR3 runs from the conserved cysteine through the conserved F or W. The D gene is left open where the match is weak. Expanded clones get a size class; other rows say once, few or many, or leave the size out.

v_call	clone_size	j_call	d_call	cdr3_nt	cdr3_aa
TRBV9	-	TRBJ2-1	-	TGTGCCAGCAGCGTAGCCGGCGGGGGCCCCTACAATGAGCAGTTCTTC	CASSVAGGGPYNEQFF
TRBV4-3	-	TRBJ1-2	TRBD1	TGCGCCAGCAGCCAAGTTGGGACAGGCGTAGTTGGCTATGGCTACACCTTC	CASSQVGTGVVGYGYTF
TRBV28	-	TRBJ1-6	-	TGTGCCAGCAGGATAAGGGGGTCACCCCTCCACTTT	CASRIRGSPLHF
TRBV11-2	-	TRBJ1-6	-	TGTGCCAGCAGCTCAATCCTCGGGGATTCACCCCTCCACTTT	CASSSILGDSPLHF
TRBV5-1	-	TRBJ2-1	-	TGCGCCAGCAGCCCCCCCGGGACGCCTGATTACAATGAGCAGTTCTTC	CASSPPGTPDYNEQFF
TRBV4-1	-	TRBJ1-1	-	TGCGCCAGCAGCCAAGCCCGGACCGGAGCTTTCTTT	CASSQARTGAFF
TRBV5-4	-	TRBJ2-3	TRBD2	TGTGCCAGCACCGAGCACCTAGCGGGGGCCAGTACAGATACGCAGTATTTT	CASTEHLAGASTDTQYF
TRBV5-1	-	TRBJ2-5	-	TGCGCCAGCAGCTCGGAGGGTTTTCAGACCCAGTACTTC	CASSSEGFQTQYF
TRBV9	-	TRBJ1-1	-	TGTGCCAGCAGCGTAGGTGCCTCAGGAGGGGGGACTGAAGCTTTCTTT	CASSVGASGGGTEAFF
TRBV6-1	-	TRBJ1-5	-	TGTGCCAGCAGTGAAGGGTATAGCAATCAGCCCCAGCATTTT	CASSEGYSNQPQHF
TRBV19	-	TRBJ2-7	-	TGTGCCAGTAAGGTCCCCAGGGCCCCCTACGCGGAGCAGTACTTC	CASKVPRAPYAEQYF
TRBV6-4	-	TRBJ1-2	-	TGTGCCAGCAGTGTGCTCGCTCACACGGAAACCTATGGCTACACCTTC	CASSVLAHTETYGYTF
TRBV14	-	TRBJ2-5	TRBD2	TGTGCCAGCAGCCAAGAAGCGCGCGGGGGGGACCAAGAGACCCAGTACTTC	CASSQEARGGDQETQYF
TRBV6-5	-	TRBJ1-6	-	TGTGCCAGCAAAGGCGGAGAATCCTCACCCCTCCACTTT	CASKGGESSPLHF
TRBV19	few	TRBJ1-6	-	TGTGCCAGTAGTATTCAGTTGGGGACGGAAGGCTATAATTCACCCCTCCACTTT	CASSIQLGTEGYNSPLHF
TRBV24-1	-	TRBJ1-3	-	TGTGCCACCCAAGCAGGGAATACGCCTGGAAACACCATATATTTT	CATQAGNTPGNTIYF
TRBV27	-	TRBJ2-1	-	TGTGCCAGCAGATACGCTTCCGTATATGAGCAGTTCTTC	CASRYASVYEQFF
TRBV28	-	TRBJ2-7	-	TGTGCCAGCAGAGACGCGGGGCGTTTCTACGAGCAGTACTTC	CASRDAGRFYEQYF
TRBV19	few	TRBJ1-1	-	TGTGCCAGTAGTATAGATCTAACACAGGCGTCGGGAACTGAAGCTTTCTTT	CASSIDLTQASGTEAFF
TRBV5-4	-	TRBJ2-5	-	TGTGCCAGCAGCTCCCGGAACAACCAAGAGACCCAGTACTTC	CASSSRNNQETQYF
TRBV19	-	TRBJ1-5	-	TGTGCCAGTAGTATCCCCCAGCAGGGCCGAGGCAATCAGCCCCAGCATTTT	CASSIPQQGRGNQPQHF
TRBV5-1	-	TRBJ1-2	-	TGCGCCAGCAGCTTGGCCTATGGACAATCCTATGGCTACACCTTC	CASSLAYGQSYGYTF
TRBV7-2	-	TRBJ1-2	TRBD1	TGTGCCAGCAGCTTAGGTACAGGGGAGGGCTATGGCTACACCTTC	CASSLGTGEGYGYTF
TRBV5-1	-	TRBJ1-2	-	TGCGCCAGCAGCTTGGAACGGGGGAACTATGGCTACACCTTC	CASSLERGNYGYTF
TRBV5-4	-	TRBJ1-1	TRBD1	TGTGCCAGCAGCTTGGCGGGACAGGGTCACACTGAAGCTTTCTTT	CASSLAGQGHTEAFF
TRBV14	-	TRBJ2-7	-	TGTGCCAGCAGCCGCCCCAATGATTACTACGAGCAGTACTTC	CASSRPNDYYEQYF
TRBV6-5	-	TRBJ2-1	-	TGTGCCAGCAGTTACCGGACGGGGGAAGATGAGCAGTTCTTC	CASSYRTGEDEQFF
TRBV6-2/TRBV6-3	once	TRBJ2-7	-	TGTGCCAGCAGCCCCGCTTTCGGGGGCACCTACGAGCAGTACTTC	CASSPAFGGTYEQYF
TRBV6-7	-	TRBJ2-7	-	TGTGCCAGCATCCCAATCCCGCCCCAGTACTTC	CASIPIPPQYF
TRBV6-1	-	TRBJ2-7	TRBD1	TGTGCCAGCAGTGAAGCTCCAGGGGGCAGCTACGAGCAGTACTTC	CASSEAPGGSYEQYF
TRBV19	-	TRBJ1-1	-	TGTGCCAGTAGTATTCCTCCACTGGGGGAGAACACTGAAGCTTTCTTT	CASSIPPLGENTEAFF
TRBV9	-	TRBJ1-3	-	TGTGCCAGCAGCGTCGAGGACACGTCTGGAAACACCATATATTTT	CASSVEDTSGNTIYF
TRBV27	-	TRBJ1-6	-	TGTGCCAGCACCCCAACTTGGGCAGCCTATAATTCACCCCTCCACTTT	CASTPTWAAYNSPLHF
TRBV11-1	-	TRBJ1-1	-	TGTGCCAGCAGCCCGGGACGGAAGAACACTGAAGCTTTCTTT	CASSPGRKNTEAFF
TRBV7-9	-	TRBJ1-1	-	TGTGCCAGCAGCTTTGGGGACACTGAAGCTTTCTTT	CASSFGDTEAFF
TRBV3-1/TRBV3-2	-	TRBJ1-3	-	TGTGCCAGCAGCCAAGACGCTTCCTCTGGAAACACCATATATTTT	CASSQDASSGNTIYF
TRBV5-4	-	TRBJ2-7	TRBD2	TGTGCCAGCAGCGGGGCGGAACAGCGGGGCTCCTACGAGCAGTACTTC	CASSGAEQRGSYEQYF
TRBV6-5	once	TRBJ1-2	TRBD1	TGTGCCAGCAGTTCCCCCGGGACAGGGTCCTCCCTGGGCTTC	CASSSPGTGSSLGF
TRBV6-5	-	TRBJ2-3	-	TGTGCCAGCAGTTATGACGACACAGATACGCAGTATTTT	CASSYDDTDTQYF
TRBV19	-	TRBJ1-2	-	TGTGCCAGTAGTTCTAGCCGGACAGGCTACACCTTC	CASSSSRTGYTF
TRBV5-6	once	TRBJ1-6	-	TGTGCCAGCGAAGGAGACGGGTCCCTAAATTCACCCCTCCACTTT	CASEGDGSLNSPLHF
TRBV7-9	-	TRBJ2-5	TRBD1	TGTGCCAGCAGCTTACGGCCAGGGGGCTATTTAGCCTTCCAAGAGACCCAGTACTTC	CASSLRPGGYLAFQETQYF
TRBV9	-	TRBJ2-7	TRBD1	TGTGCCAGCAGCGCCCGACAGGGCGGCGACGAGCAGTACTTC	CASSARQGGDEQYF
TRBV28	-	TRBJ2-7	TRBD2	TGTGCCAGCAGGCCAGCAGACCGGGGGGGTGAGCAGTACTTC	CASRPADRGGEQYF
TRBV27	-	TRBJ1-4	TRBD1	TGTGCCAGCAGTTCAGGGGGTTGGGGTGAAAAACTGTTTTTT	CASSSGGWGEKLFF